In this sample, the clone carrying this T cell receptor beta chain is medium-sized. A mixed TRB-A/B primer pool amplified rearranged TRB by multiplex touch-down PCR. One entry per CDR3 protein, called by TCRdb with MiXCR from the multiplex PCR reads. This table has approximately 2,500 distinct CDR3 sequences, about 23% appearing once. This entry is derived from a study of T cell repertoires in aging, cancer and after chemotherapy. Across the whole study: Millions of TCR reads were in the whole dataset.

CDR3 length: 16 amino acids. The V gene's germline CDR1 is SGHDT and CDR2 YYEEEE. V shed 1 base and J 0 bases; nucleotides not matched to a gene: 3. TCR beta rearrangements were amplified from peripheral blood genomic DNA. This chain uses TRBV5-6 with TRBJ1-3; 8 bases align to TRBD1. Sequencing used blood. This sequence was found in a human donor with a blood cancer. The CDR3 DNA sequence: TGTGCCAGCAGCTTGAGGACAGGGATCTCTGGAAACACCATATATTTT. As protein: CASSLRTGISGNTIYF.